Sequencing of this T cell receptor beta chain was carried out in a study of siplizumab effects on memory and regulatory T cells. Comments on this clone: Its target is not known.

Trimming removed 3 bases from V and 4 bases from J, with 8 bases in between. This CDR3 region has 12 residues. Germline assignment: CDR1 SGHDT and CDR2 YYEEEE. Only in-frame clones appear in the TCRdb table, and some are missing; sequencing was by immunoSEQ multiplex PCR. In the table there are some 110,000 clones, around 94% of which are singletons. Study-wide results and caveats: Mappable alloreactive CD4+ clones came from Treg cells 68.8% of the time on average with siplizumab, against roughly 27% in controls. Roughly 80-97% of proliferating clones (CD4+ or CD8+) could not be assigned a naive or memory phenotype.

The material sequenced was non-Treg CD4+ T cells sorted from blood. The V gene is TRBV5-6, the J gene TRBJ2-7; the D is unclear. The clonotype was recovered from a human donor in good health. The CDR3 region has the DNA TGTGCCAGCAGCTCCTTCAGATACGAGCAGTACTTC. This sequence encodes CASSSFRYEQYF. The whole variable domain, filled in from reference TRBV5-6 and TRBJ2-7, reads DAGVTQSPTHLIKTRGQQVTLRCSPKSGHDTVSWYQQALGQGPQFIFQYYEEEERQRGNFPDRFSGHQFPNYSSELNVNALLLGDSALYLCASSSFRYEQYFGPGTRLTVT.